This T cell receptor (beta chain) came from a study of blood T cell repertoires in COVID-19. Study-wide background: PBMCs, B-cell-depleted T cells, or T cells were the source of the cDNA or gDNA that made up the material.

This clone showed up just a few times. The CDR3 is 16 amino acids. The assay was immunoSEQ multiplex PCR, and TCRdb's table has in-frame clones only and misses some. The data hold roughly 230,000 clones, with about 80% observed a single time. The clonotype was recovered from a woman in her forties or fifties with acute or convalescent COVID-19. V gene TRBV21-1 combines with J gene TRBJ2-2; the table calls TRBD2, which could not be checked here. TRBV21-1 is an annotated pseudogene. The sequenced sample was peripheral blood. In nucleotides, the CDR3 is TGTGCCAGCAGCGGCTCTAGCGGGAGTAGGACCGGGGAGCTGTTTTTT. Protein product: CASSGSSGSRTGELFF.